A single sample gave rise to the 31 T cell receptor beta chains below, sequenced in a study of T cells in Graves' hyperthyroidism and ophthalmopathy. RNA transcripts yielded amplified TCR beta CDR3 regions. The HTBI primer set was used in a first-round RT-PCR of the TCR CDR3. Each CDR3 protein gets one entry after TCRdb re-called the multiplex PCR reads with MiXCR. The repertoire includes about 590,000 distinct CDR3 sequences, 12% to 15% of them detected once, and over 6% sits in the top ten. The sequenced sample consisted of blood. These receptors originate from a woman younger than 30 with Graves' ophthalmopathy.

This clonotype was counted many times. The chain uses TRBV29-1 and TRBJ2-7; 9 positions match TRBD1. The length of the CDR3 is 12 residues. Germline CDR1 is SQVTM and CDR2 is ANQGSEA. The V segment lost 2 bases and the J segment 5 bases; nucleotides outside the gene matches: 1. The CDR3 DNA reads TGCAGCGTTGAAACAGGGGGCAACGAGCAGTACTTC. Encoded protein: CSVETGGNEQYF.

The rearrangement joins TRBV4-2 to TRBJ2-5; 7 nucleotides agree with TRBD2. V lost 1 base to trimming and J lost 0 bases; unmatched junction nucleotides: 8. Germline-derived CDR1 and CDR2 are LGHNA and YNFKEQ. The CDR3 loop spans 17 amino acids. The CDR3 nucleotides read TGTGCCAGCAGCCAAGGAAGGGCTAGCGGACACCAAGAGACCCAGTACTTC. Its protein product is CASSQGRASGHQETQYF.

This clonotype was picked up many times. V usage is TRBV14 and J usage is TRBJ2-1; D remains ambiguous. The CDR3 runs 15 residues. Trimming removed 2 bases from V and 0 bases from J, with 8 bases in between. Germline V gives CDR1 SGHDN, CDR2 FVKESK. The CDR3 here is CASSQNGPSYNEQFF. The CDR3 nucleotides are TGTGCCAGCAGCCAAAACGGCCCCTCCTACAATGAGCAGTTCTTC.

The genes are TRBV30 and TRBJ2-2; TRBD1 is a possible D gene (6 bases). The CDR3 sequence is 13 residues long. V lost 8 bases and J 1 base, leaving 11 bases between the germline ends. The germline CDR1 and CDR2 sequences are GTSNPN and SVGIG (reference sequence). Here the CDR3 reads CARNRENTGELFF. CDR3 in DNA: TGTGCCCGAAACAGGGAGAACACCGGGGAGCTGTTTTTT.

This clonotype was counted at least ten times. The V gene is TRBV11-2, the J gene TRBJ2-7; D possibly corresponds to TRBD1 (7 bases). The CDR3 is made up of 15 amino acids. Germline CDR1 is SGHAT and CDR2 is FQNNGV. The V and J ends lost 1 base and 3 bases respectively, with 13 bases between them. The CDR3 loop is CASSLGGRGDYEQYF. CDR3 in DNA: TGTGCCAGCAGCTTAGGGGGCAGGGGGGACTACGAGCAGTACTTC.

This clonotype was picked up many times. The rearrangement links TRBV28 to TRBJ2-7, with 7 bases that match TRBD1. The ends lost 5 bases at V and 3 bases at J; junction bases unmatched: 10. Germline loops: CDR1 MDHEN, CDR2 SYDVKM. The CDR3 spans 15 residues. The CDR3 DNA sequence: TGTGCCAGCAGTCGCACCGGGACAGATTTCTACGAGCAGTACTTC. Its translation: CASSRTGTDFYEQYF. Full variable domain (remainder filled in from reference TRBV28 and TRBJ2-7): DVKVTQSSRYLVKRTGEKVFLECVQDMDHENMFWYRQDPGLGLRLIYFSYDVKMKEKGDIPEGYSVSREKKERFSLILESASTNQTSMYLCASSRTGTDFYEQYFGPGTRLTVT.

This clonotype was detected ten times or more. The rearrangement uses TRBV2 and TRBJ2-5, with D perhaps matching TRBD2 (7 bases). V was trimmed by 3 bases and J by 13 bases, leaving 21 bases between them. Germline CDR1 and CDR2: SNHLY and FYNNEI. The CDR3 extends over 14 amino acids. The CDR3 DNA sequence: TGTGCCAGCAGTGAGGGCGCGGGGGCCGAATTGTGGTACTTC. The encoded protein is CASSEGAGAELWYF.

Ten or more counts support this clonotype. The chain joins TRBV6-5 to TRBJ2-7, with D possibly being TRBD1 (5 bases). Germline V gene data show CDR1 as MNHEY and CDR2 as SVGAGI. The CDR3 runs to 17 residues. V was shortened by 0 bases and J by 8 bases, with 23 bases between the two germline ends. CDR3 in amino acids: CASSYSINGGHQGQQYF. The CDR3, as DNA: TGTGCCAGCAGTTACTCGATCAACGGCGGACACCAAGGGCAGCAGTACTTC.

V is TRBV6-5 and J is TRBJ1-1; no firm D call. CDR1 MNHEY and CDR2 SVGAGI come from the germline V gene. V lost 0 bases and J lost 0, with 17 bases in between. The CDR3 is made up of 18 amino acids. The CDR3 sequence is CASSYSGVGFLMNTEAFF. Written as DNA, the CDR3 is TGTGCCAGCAGTTACTCGGGCGTGGGGTTTCTCATGAACACTGAAGCTTTCTTT.

This clonotype was seen repeatedly, ten times or more. The J gene is TRBJ1-3, the V gene TRBV9; D unresolved. Germline lookup yields CDR1 SGDLS and CDR2 YYNGEE. V was clipped by 2 bases and J by 3 bases, with 9 bases between them. CDR3 length equals 14 residues. Here the CDR3 reads CASSVAGSGNTIYF. In nucleotides, the CDR3 is TGTGCCAGCAGCGTGGCAGGCAGTGGAAACACCATATATTTT. The whole variable domain, filled in from reference TRBV9 and TRBJ1-3, reads DSGVTQTPKHLITATGQRVTLRCSPRSGDLSVYWYQQSLDQGLQFLIQYYNGEERAKGNILERFSAQQFPDLHSELNLSSLELGDSALYFCASSVAGSGNTIYFGEGSWLTVV.

This chain uses TRBV5-6 with TRBJ2-7, with a tentative D call TRBD1 (6 bases). Per germline, CDR1 SGHDT and CDR2 YYEEEE. CDR3 length equals 14 residues. Trimming shortened V by 2 bases and J by 3 bases, and 12 bases separated the two germline ends. CDR3 in amino acids: CASSFGPGDYEQYF. CDR3 DNA: TGTGCCAGCAGCTTCGGTCCAGGGGACTACGAGCAGTACTTC.

In regard to this clonotype: This may be a read error: a much more frequent sequence differs by one nucleotide. The genes are TRBV2 and TRBJ1-2; D might be TRBD1 (5 bases). Germline V CDR1 and CDR2: SNHLY, FYNNEI. There are 14 residues in the CDR3. Trimming took 7 bases from V and 9 from J, leaving 21 bases between them. In DNA, the CDR3 is TGTGCCAGCAACTTCCGGGGGATATTTAGTCGCTACACCTTC. Its translation is CASNFRGIFSRYTF.

There are many counts of this clonotype. J is TRBJ2-1 and V is TRBV27; D is perhaps TRBD2 (5 bases). Germline V gene data show CDR1 as MNHEY and CDR2 as SMNVEV (reference sequence). The CDR3 length is 17 residues. The V end was cut by 2 bases, the J end by 0 bases, with 14 bases between. CDR3 residues: CASSLRNGRASYNEQFF. The CDR3 nucleotides are TGTGCCAGCAGTTTAAGGAACGGGCGGGCCTCCTACAATGAGCAGTTCTTC.

This clonotype was seen repeatedly, ten times or more. This chain uses TRBV30 with TRBJ1-2; no reliable D call. Germline lookup yields CDR1 GTSNPN and CDR2 SVGIG (reference sequence). Trimming shortened V by 2 bases and J by 0 bases, and 7 bases separated the two germline ends. The CDR3 is 13 amino acids. The CDR3 is CAWSLQTNYGYTF. CDR3 DNA sequence: TGTGCCTGGAGTTTACAGACTAACTATGGCTACACCTTC.

This clonotype has ten or more counts. The CDR3 spells CASSLRQRSYEQYF. CDR3 sequence (DNA): TGTGCCAGCAGCTTACGACAACGATCCTACGAGCAGTACTTC. The rearrangement links TRBV7-9 to TRBJ2-7, with unresolved D. This CDR3 region has 14 residues. Trimming shortened V by 2 bases and J by 1 base, and 9 bases separated the two germline ends. Germline V lookup: CDR1 SEHNR, CDR2 FQNEAQ (reference sequence). Filled out from reference TRBV7-9 and TRBJ2-7, the complete variable domain reads DTGVSQNPRHKITKRGQNVTFRCDPISEHNRLYWYRQTLGQGPEFLTYFQNEAQLEKSRLLSDRFSAERPKGSFSTLEIQRTEQGDSAMYLCASSLRQRSYEQYFGPGTRLTVT.

The chain joins TRBV9 to TRBJ2-1; D gene ambiguous. Germline values: CDR1 SGDLS, CDR2 YYNGEE. The V end was cut by 10 bases, the J end by 7 bases, with 6 bases between. The CDR3 covers 9 residues. The CDR3 region is CARLNEQFF. As DNA, the CDR3 is TGTGCCCGCCTGAATGAGCAGTTCTTC. The whole variable domain, remainder taken from reference TRBV9 and TRBJ2-1, is DSGVTQTPKHLITATGQRVTLRCSPRSGDLSVYWYQQSLDQGLQFLIQYYNGEERAKGNILERFSAQQFPDLHSELNLSSLELGDSALYFCARLNEQFFGPGTRLTVL.

This chain links TRBV5-5 with TRBJ1-4; D unclear. Germline loops: CDR1 SGHKS, CDR2 YYEKEE (reference sequence). This CDR3 has 16 amino acids. With 3 bases removed from V and 8 bases from J, the gap between germline ends came to 20 bases. CDR3 bases: TGTGCCAGCAGCTCCGCCAGGTCTAGCGGGAAAGAAAAACTGTTTTTT. It translates to CASSSARSSGKEKLFF.

This clonotype was observed at least ten times. The J gene is TRBJ1-6, the V gene TRBV6-1; TRBD1 matches at 8 bases. Germline loops: CDR1 MNHNS, CDR2 SASEGT. Trimming cost V 6 bases and J 1 base; bases outside gene matches: 5. CDR3 length: 16 residues. The CDR3 nucleotides read TGTGCCAGCAGGAAAACAGGGGGATCCTATAATTCACCCCTCCACTTT. It is translated as CASRKTGGSYNSPLHF.

This clonotype was counted only a few times. The J gene is TRBJ2-2, the V gene TRBV4-1; D remains ambiguous. CDR3 length: 17 residues. Trimming removed 2 bases from V and 3 bases from J, with 16 bases in between. The germline CDR1 and CDR2 sequences are MGHRA and YSYEKL. CDR3 coding DNA: TGCGCCAGCAGCCAACAACCGACAAAACTGGACACCGGGGAGCTGTTTTTT. Translation: CASSQQPTKLDTGELFF.

The chain combines TRBV27 with TRBJ2-6, with 7 bases aligning to TRBD1. The CDR3 is 19 residues long. Germline V CDR1 and CDR2: MNHEY, SMNVEV (reference sequence). V dropped 0 bases and J dropped 1; count of bases not matched to a gene: 9. DNA of the CDR3: TGTGCCAGCAGTTTATCGAGAGGGGGCGGTGTATCTGGGGCCAACGTCCTGACTTTC. Translating it yields CASSLSRGGGVSGANVLTF.

This clonotype has a handful of counts. V is TRBV14 and J is TRBJ1-4; 9 bases agree with TRBD1. V shed 4 bases and J 6 bases; nucleotides not matched to a gene: 3. The CDR3 runs 14 residues. Germline CDR1 reads SGHDN; CDR2 reads FVKESK. Written as DNA, the CDR3 is TGTGCCAGCAGCCGACAGGGGGAGTATGAAAAACTGTTTTTT. This encodes CASSRQGEYEKLFF.

The chain recombines TRBV2 with TRBJ1-1; TRBD1 matches at 11 bases. There are 15 residues in the CDR3. The germline V gene encodes CDR1 SNHLY and CDR2 FYNNEI. After removal of 6 bases from V and 2 bases from J, the junction contained 5 bases not matched to a gene. This CDR3 reads CASRDGTGGNTEAFF. CDR3 bases: TGTGCCAGCAGAGACGGGACAGGGGGTAACACTGAAGCTTTCTTT.

The chain carries TRBV7-9 and TRBJ2-7; the match to TRBD2 covers 9 bases. The CDR3 contains 14 residues. CDR1 is SEHNR, CDR2 FQNEAQ, per germline (reference sequence). Trimming cost V 2 bases and J 7 bases; bases outside gene matches: 6. CDR3 bases: TGTGCCAGCAGCTTAAGGGTACTAGCGGGTGAGCAGTACTTC. This codes for CASSLRVLAGEQYF.

This clonotype was seen only a few times. A read error may be the cause here, since a much bigger clone is one base away. This chain uses TRBV20-1 with TRBJ2-1, with a tentative D call TRBD1 (6 bases). The CDR3 is 15 amino acids. CDR1 and CDR2 from the germline V gene are DFQATT and SNEGSKA (reference sequence). CDR3 nucleotide sequence: TGCAATGCTTCGAACGGACAGAGCTCCTACAATGAGCAGTTCTTC. Its translation is CNASNGQSSYNEQFF.

This clonotype has ten or more counts. The chain is built from TRBV14 and TRBJ2-5; no clear D. Germline assignment: CDR1 SGHDN and CDR2 FVKESK. This CDR3 is 14 amino acids long. V dropped 3 bases and J dropped 5 bases, with 13 bases sitting between them. CDR3 residues: CASSHYPTRETQYF. The CDR3 region has the DNA TGTGCCAGCAGCCACTACCCGACGAGGGAGACCCAGTACTTC.

There are many counts of this clonotype. The gene calls are TRBV25-1 and TRBJ2-1, with TRBD2 as a possible D gene (6 bases). In germline, CDR1 is MGHDK, CDR2 SYGVNS. This CDR3 spans 16 amino acids. With 0 bases removed from V and 0 bases from J, the gap between germline ends came to 9 bases. The CDR3 is CASSEYGGSSYNEQFF. The CDR3 nucleotides are TGTGCCAGCAGTGAATACGGGGGAAGCTCCTACAATGAGCAGTTCTTC.

This clonotype was observed many times. The V and J genes are TRBV12-5 and TRBJ2-7; 8 bases are a match to TRBD2. Germline V gene data show CDR1 as LGHNT and CDR2 as FRNRAP. The CDR3 is 13 residues long. V trimming: 6 bases; J trimming: 3 bases; junction bases outside the gene matches: 4. The CDR3 bases are TGTGCTAGTGGGTCTACTAGCGGCTACGAGCAGTACTTC. Its protein product is CASGSTSGYEQYF.

Notes on this clonotype: A much larger clone is a single base away; this may be a read error. This rearrangement joins TRBV5-4 to TRBJ2-7; D is unresolved. Per germline, CDR1 SGHNT and CDR2 YYREEE (reference sequence). The CDR3 is made up of 12 amino acids. Trimming left V 4 bases short and J 5 bases short, with 10 bases between. CDR3 coding DNA: TGTGCCAGCAGCCCCGGACCCAACGAGCAGTACTTC. Its translation: CASSPGPNEQYF.

This clonotype was picked up many times. This chain's CDR3 is CAWRGANQPQHF. CDR3 nucleotides: TGTGCCTGGCGGGGCGCGAATCAGCCCCAGCATTTT. This rearrangement joins TRBV2 to TRBJ1-5; D is possibly TRBD1 (5 bases). With 11 bases removed from V and 4 bases from J, the gap between germline ends came to 12 bases. The V gene's germline CDR1 is SNHLY and CDR2 FYNNEI. The CDR3 has 12 amino acids.

This clonotype was observed many times. The DNA for the CDR3 is TGCAGTGCCACGAACGCAGAAGAGACCCAGTACTTC. It yields the protein CSATNAEETQYF. The chain combines TRBV20-1 with TRBJ2-5; D gene uncertain. Germline CDR1 reads DFQATT; CDR2 reads SNEGSKA (reference sequence). The V and J ends lost 6 bases and 3 bases respectively, with 11 bases between them. The CDR3 is 12 amino acids.

CDR3 residues: CASSFTGGVNGYTF. CDR3 coding DNA: TGCGCCAGCAGCTTTACAGGGGGCGTAAATGGCTACACCTTC. This sequence joins TRBV5-1 and TRBJ1-2, with 9 positions matching TRBD1. Germline V gene sequence: CDR1 SGHRS, CDR2 YFSETQ. V trimming: 2 bases; J trimming: 6 bases; junction bases outside the gene matches: 5. There are 14 residues in the CDR3.